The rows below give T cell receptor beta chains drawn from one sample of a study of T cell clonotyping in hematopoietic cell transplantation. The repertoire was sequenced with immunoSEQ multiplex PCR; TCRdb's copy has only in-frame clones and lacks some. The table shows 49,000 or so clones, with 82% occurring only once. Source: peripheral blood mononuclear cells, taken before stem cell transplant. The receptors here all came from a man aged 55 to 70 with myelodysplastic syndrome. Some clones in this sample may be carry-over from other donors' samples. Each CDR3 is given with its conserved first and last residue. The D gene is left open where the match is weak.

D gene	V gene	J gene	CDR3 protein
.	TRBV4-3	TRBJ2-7	CASSQDRGLIYEQYF
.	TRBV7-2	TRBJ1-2	CASSLERVSGYTF
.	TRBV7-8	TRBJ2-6	CASSLRGGGANVLTF
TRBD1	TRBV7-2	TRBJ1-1	CASSLDPTGTTEAFF
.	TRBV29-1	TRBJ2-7	CSVGLGDEQYF
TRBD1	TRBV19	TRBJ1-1	CASSKAGQGIFDTEAFF
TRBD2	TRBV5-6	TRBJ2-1	CASSFLAGGRYNEQFF
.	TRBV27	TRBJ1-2	CASSSAGWNYGYTF
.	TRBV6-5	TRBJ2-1	CASSVIGSTYNEQFF
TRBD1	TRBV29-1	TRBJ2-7	CSARQGAYEQYF
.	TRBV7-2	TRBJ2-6	CASSRRGGTGANVLTF
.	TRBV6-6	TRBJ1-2	CASSADFYGYTF
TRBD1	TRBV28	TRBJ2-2	CASVSAGTGYGELFF
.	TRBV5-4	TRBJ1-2	CASSTSDGLQVLYGYTF
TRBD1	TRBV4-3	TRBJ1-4	CASSGQGAEGEKLFF
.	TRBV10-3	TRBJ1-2	CAINPGLLSSNYGYTF
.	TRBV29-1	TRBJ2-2	CSVGIGGNTGELFF
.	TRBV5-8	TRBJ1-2	CASRIFGGQNYGYTF
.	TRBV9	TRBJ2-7	CASSECHEQYF
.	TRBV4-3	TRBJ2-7	CASSQVVGASYEQYF
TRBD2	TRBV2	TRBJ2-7	CASSEGASGGTIIFYEQYF
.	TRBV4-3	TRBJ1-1	CASSRGQNEAFF
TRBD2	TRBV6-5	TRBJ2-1	CASSPLGGINEQFF
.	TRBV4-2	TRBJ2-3	CASSQRGAREDTQYF
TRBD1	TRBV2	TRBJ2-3	CASSSRGLGTDTQYF
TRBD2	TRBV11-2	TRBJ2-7	CASSLEAGAYEQYF
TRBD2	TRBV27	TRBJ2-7	CASSAPGGPLEQYF
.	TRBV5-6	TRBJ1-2	CASSLVDNWGNYGYTF
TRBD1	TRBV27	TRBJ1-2	CASSVRTGSGGYTF
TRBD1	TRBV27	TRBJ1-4	CASTSGTGREKLFF
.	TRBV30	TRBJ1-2	CAWSRVDYGYTF
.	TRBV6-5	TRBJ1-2	CASSYGPVLAGYTF
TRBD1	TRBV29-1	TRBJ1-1	CSSTPQGLAFF
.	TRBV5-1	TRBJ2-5	CASSLLGSQETQYF
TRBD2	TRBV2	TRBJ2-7	CASTESGVPYEQYF
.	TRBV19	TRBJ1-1	CASTPYRGGRTEAFF
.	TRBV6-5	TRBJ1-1	CASMNQGGLGEAFF
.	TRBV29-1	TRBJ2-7	CSVGTGTIAYEQYF
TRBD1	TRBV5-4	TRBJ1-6	CASSLGGTAGSSPLHF
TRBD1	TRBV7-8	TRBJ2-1	CASSWGQFNEQFF
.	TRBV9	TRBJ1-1	CASSVAGMNTEAFF
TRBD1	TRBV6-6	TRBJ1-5	CASSLGQGSQPQHF
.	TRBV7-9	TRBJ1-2	CASSLGVGKEDYGYTF
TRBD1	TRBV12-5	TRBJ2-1	CASALGQGVSNEQFF
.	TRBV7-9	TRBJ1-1	CASSPEGAGEAFF
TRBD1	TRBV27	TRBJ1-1	CASSLTGGNTEAFF
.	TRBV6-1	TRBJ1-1	CASSEGGLNTEAFF
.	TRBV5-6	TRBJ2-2	CASNLYREANTGELFF
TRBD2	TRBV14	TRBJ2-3	CASSQRGGGWTDTQYF
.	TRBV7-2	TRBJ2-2	CASSLRKATGELFF
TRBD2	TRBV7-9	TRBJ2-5	CASSSRLAAQETQYF
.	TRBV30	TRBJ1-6	CAWSEGTSHSPLHF
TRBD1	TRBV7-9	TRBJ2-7	CASSPRWRQGLYEQYF
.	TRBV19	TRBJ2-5	CASSYRAGETQYF